The rows below give T cell receptor beta chains drawn from one sample of a study of spatial heterogeneity in lung cancer. TCRdb re-called the 5' RACE reads with MiXCR, one entry per CDR3 protein. The table includes about 10,000 distinct CDR3 sequences, roughly 6% detected once. The sample consisted of PBMCs, taken at surgery. The receptors here all came from a male donor with early-stage non-small cell lung cancer. Each CDR3 is given with its conserved first and last residue. D genes are given only for firm matches. For some rows the clone size is stated as once, few or many, or as a class when expanded; others skip it.

TRBV5-4	many	-	TRBJ2-1	CASTGATYNEQFF	TGTGCCAGCACGGGGGCGACCTACAATGAGCAGTTCTTC
TRBV7-2	medium-sized	-	TRBJ2-5	CASSRGWGRQGTQYF	TGTGCCAGCAGCCGGGGCTGGGGCAGACAAGGGACCCAGTACTTC
TRBV10-3	few	-	TRBJ2-7	CAISDMGRSYEQYF	TGTGCCATCAGTGATATGGGACGGTCCTACGAGCAGTACTTC
TRBV3-1	once	-	TRBJ1-2	CARTIPESQNYGYTF	TGTGCCAGAACCATACCAGAATCTCAAAACTATGGCTACACCTTC
TRBV9	few	-	TRBJ2-2	CASSPFREAGELFF	TGTGCCAGCAGCCCCTTCAGGGAAGCCGGGGAGCTGTTTTTT
TRBV2	many	-	TRBJ2-1	CASSESFPGFF	TGTGCCAGCAGTGAAAGCTTCCCCGGGTTCTTC
TRBV28	many	-	TRBJ2-7	CASSFRQDGYEQYF	TGTGCCAGCAGTTTTCGGCAGGACGGCTACGAGCAGTACTTC
TRBV11-1	many	-	TRBJ2-1	CASRTGTNVGNEQFF	TGTGCCAGCAGGACCGGGACAAACGTCGGGAATGAGCAGTTCTTC
TRBV29-1	medium-sized	-	TRBJ1-5	CSVVWQPNQPQHF	TGCAGCGTTGTTTGGCAGCCCAATCAGCCCCAGCATTTT
TRBV7-3	medium-sized	TRBD2	TRBJ2-5	CASSLGGVHQETQYF	TGTGCCAGCAGCTTAGGGGGGGTTCACCAAGAGACCCAGTACTTC
TRBV2	medium-sized	-	TRBJ2-7	CASSELYEQYF	TGTGCCAGCAGTGAACTCTATGAGCAGTACTTC
TRBV2	-	TRBD1	TRBJ1-1	CASSYRQGGTEAFF	TGTGCCAGCAGCTACAGACAGGGAGGCACTGAAGCTTTCTTT
TRBV6-2/TRBV6-3	many	-	TRBJ1-1	CASSTRTGTEAFF	TGTGCCAGCAGTACCCGGACGGGGACTGAAGCTTTCTTT
TRBV28	many	TRBD2	TRBJ2-1	CASSKAGLHNEQFF	TGTGCCAGCAGTAAAGCGGGGTTACACAATGAGCAGTTCTTC
TRBV30	many	-	TRBJ1-5	CAWSNGLAGQPQHF	TGTGCCTGGAGTAATGGCTTAGCAGGTCAGCCCCAGCATTTT
TRBV20-1	many	-	TRBJ2-6	CSAVTGTVFSGANVLTF	TGCAGTGCTGTGACGGGAACCGTTTTCTCTGGGGCCAACGTCCTGACTTTC
TRBV7-3	many	-	TRBJ2-5	CASSSYREETQYF	TGTGCCAGCAGCTCCTACAGAGAAGAGACCCAGTACTTC
TRBV7-9	few	-	TRBJ2-1	CASSSRGWKLPTYNEQFF	TGTGCCAGCAGCTCCCGGGGGTGGAAACTTCCGACCTACAATGAGCAGTTCTTC
TRBV28	many	-	TRBJ2-7	CASGAGGTNQRYF	TGTGCCAGCGGGGCCGGGGGTACGAACCAAAGGTACTTC
TRBV6-6	medium-sized	-	TRBJ2-5	CASYKEGETQYF	TGTGCCAGCTACAAGGAGGGGGAGACCCAGTACTTC
TRBV29-1	-	TRBD1	TRBJ2-2	CSALPGTGTGELFF	TGCAGCGCTCTACCCGGGACAGGGACCGGGGAGCTGTTTTTT
TRBV5-4	once	-	TRBJ2-5	CASSQGFQETQYF	TGTGCCAGCTCTCAGGGTTTTCAAGAGACCCAGTACTTC
TRBV12-5	many	-	TRBJ1-1	CASGSEYTEAFF	TGTGCTAGTGGCTCGGAGTACACTGAAGCTTTCTTT
TRBV7-6	many	-	TRBJ1-1	CASSFDTGGNTEAFF	TGTGCCAGCAGCTTTGATACTGGCGGCAACACTGAAGCTTTCTTT
TRBV28	many	-	TRBJ2-7	CASSPRGGEQYF	TGTGCCAGCAGTCCCCGCGGAGGGGAGCAGTACTTC
TRBV7-6	many	TRBD2	TRBJ2-5	CASSLVGTTQETQYF	TGTGCCAGCAGCTTAGTAGGGACTACACAAGAGACCCAGTACTTC
TRBV21-1	many	-	TRBJ2-7	CASSKKGVYEQYF	TGTGCCAGCAGCAAAAAGGGAGTCTACGAGCAGTACTTC
TRBV29-1	medium-sized	-	TRBJ1-2	CSVEDSRLGYTF	TGCAGCGTTGAAGATTCTCGTCTAGGCTACACCTTC
TRBV23-1	few	-	TRBJ2-7	CASSRQLTGGDPVVYEQYF	TGCGCCAGCAGCCGACAACTTACAGGGGGGGATCCAGTAGTGTACGAGCAGTACTTC
TRBV29-1	many	TRBD1	TRBJ1-2	CSGDTGDGNYGYTF	TGCAGCGGGGATACAGGGGACGGAAACTATGGCTACACCTTC
TRBV29-1	-	-	TRBJ1-4	CSVEVALIDTLFF	TGCAGCGTTGAAGTAGCCCTGATAGACACCCTGTTTTTT
TRBV29-1	many	TRBD2	TRBJ2-7	CSASLGAGVGAYEQYF	TGCAGCGCTTCTCTGGGAGCGGGGGTCGGGGCCTACGAGCAGTACTTC
TRBV7-3	medium-sized	TRBD1	TRBJ1-2	CASSPGQGEYGYTF	TGTGCCAGCAGCCCGGGACAGGGGGAGTATGGCTACACCTTC
TRBV29-1	many	-	TRBJ1-1	CSVAGGEAFF	TGCAGCGTTGCGGGGGGGGAAGCTTTCTTT
TRBV6-2/TRBV6-3	many	-	TRBJ2-5	CASSYLNQETQYF	TGTGCCAGCAGTTACCTTAACCAAGAGACCCAGTACTTC
TRBV20-1	many	-	TRBJ1-4	CSVSPSRTLHEKLFF	TGCAGTGTCTCCCCCTCCCGGACACTGCACGAAAAACTGTTTTTT
TRBV28	many	-	TRBJ1-4	CASSRTGTLNEKLFF	TGTGCCAGCAGTCGAACCGGGACCCTCAATGAAAAACTGTTTTTT
TRBV20-1	medium-sized	TRBD2	TRBJ2-1	CSARVLVAGGYNEQFF	TGCAGTGCTAGAGTTCTCGTAGCGGGGGGGTACAATGAGCAGTTCTTC
TRBV29-1	medium-sized	-	TRBJ2-1	CSVLRGYNEQFF	TGCAGCGTTTTAAGGGGGTACAATGAGCAGTTCTTC
TRBV29-1	many	-	TRBJ1-2	CSVDSSARYTF	TGCAGCGTTGATTCATCGGCCCGCTACACCTTC
TRBV7-2	many	-	TRBJ1-1	CASGTWAATNTEAFF	TGTGCCAGCGGGACTTGGGCAGCAACGAACACTGAAGCTTTCTTT